Each of the 23 T cell receptor beta chains below was sequenced from the same sample in a study of blood T cell repertoires in COVID-19. Clones were sequenced by immunoSEQ multiplex PCR, and TCRdb holds only the in-frame ones, with some missing. This table has 50,000 to 70,000 clones, 76% appearing once. Material for sequencing was peripheral blood. The receptors originated from a man over 45 with active or convalescent COVID-19.

V usage is TRBV4-2 and J usage is TRBJ1-4; tentatively, D is TRBD1 (6 bases). The CDR3 covers 15 residues. Germline V gene sequence: CDR1 LGHNA, CDR2 YNFKEQ. With 5 bases removed from V and 7 bases from J, the gap between germline ends came to 17 bases. The CDR3 spells CASSTRTALGEKLFF. The CDR3 coding sequence is TGTGCCAGCAGCACTCGGACAGCCCTCGGTGAAAAACTGTTTTTT.

A remark on this clone: Other DNA sequences in this specimen translate into the identical CDR3. The chain links TRBV5-1 to TRBJ1-1; a weak D match, TRBD1 (5 bases). V was cut by 5 bases and J by 0 bases, with 11 bases left in between. There are 14 residues in the CDR3. Germline CDR1 reads SGHRS; CDR2 reads YFSETQ. CDR3 nucleotides: TGCGCCAGCAGATCGGGGGGAATGAACACTGAAGCTTTCTTT. Protein product: CASRSGGMNTEAFF.

The genes are TRBV27 and TRBJ2-7, with 9 nucleotides matching TRBD1. CDR1 and CDR2 from the germline V gene are MNHEY and SMNVEV (reference sequence). Losses at the gene ends were 4 bases for V and 5 bases for J; bases not matched to a gene: 3. This CDR3 has 13 residues. The CDR3 loop reads CASSWDRVHEQYF. The DNA for the CDR3 is TGTGCCAGCAGTTGGGACAGGGTCCACGAGCAGTACTTC.

For the CDR3, the DNA is TGTGCCAGCAGCTTAGGAGGGGGCACCTACGAGCAGTACTTC. Its protein product is CASSLGGGTYEQYF. The chain is built from TRBV11-2 and TRBJ2-7; 7 bases fit TRBD1. This CDR3 region has 14 residues. Germline V gives CDR1 SGHAT, CDR2 FQNNGV. V lost 1 base to trimming and J lost 2 bases; unmatched junction nucleotides: 2.

The chain couples TRBV10-3 to TRBJ2-5, with TRBD1 matching 12 bases. Trimming took 2 bases from V and 6 from J; bases not matched to a gene: 4. The germline V gene has CDR1 ENHRY and CDR2 SYGVKD. The CDR3 spans 15 residues. CDR3: CAISEGDRGLKTQYF. CDR3 bases: TGTGCCATCAGTGAGGGGGACAGGGGGCTGAAGACCCAGTACTTC.

The chain recombines TRBV18 with TRBJ2-1; 10 bases match TRBD1. The CDR3 sequence is 14 residues long. Trimming took 4 bases from V and 5 from J; bases not matched to a gene: 2. In germline, CDR1 is KGHSH, CDR2 LQKENI. The CDR3 bases are TGTGCCAGCTCACGGGACAGGGGAGACAATGAGCAGTTCTTC. This codes for CASSRDRGDNEQFF.

This clone was counted only a few times. The V call is TRBV30, the J call TRBJ2-7, with 8 bases lining up with TRBD1. Germline V lookup: CDR1 GTSNPN, CDR2 SVGIG (reference sequence). The CDR3 is 12 residues long. Trimming removed 4 bases from V and 6 bases from J; junction bases left unmatched: 5. CDR3 sequence: CAWNLDRGEQYF. The CDR3 DNA reads TGTGCCTGGAACCTAGACAGGGGCGAGCAGTACTTC.

The chain joins TRBV19 to TRBJ1-2; 7 positions match TRBD1. Germline values: CDR1 LNHDA, CDR2 SQIVND (reference sequence). V lost 6 bases and J lost 0; bases outside the gene matches: 7. The CDR3 loop spans 15 amino acids. This CDR3 reads CASRSGQSANYGYTF. The CDR3 bases are TGTGCCAGTAGATCGGGACAGAGTGCTAACTATGGCTACACCTTC.

The rearrangement uses TRBV6-5 and TRBJ1-1; D not certain. The CDR3 runs to 13 residues. The V gene's germline CDR1 is MNHEY and CDR2 SVGAGI. V was cut by 6 bases and J by 5 bases, with 13 bases left in between. Written as DNA, the CDR3 is TGTGCCAGCAGGCCTAGTTGGAAAACTGAAGCTTTCTTT. It codes for CASRPSWKTEAFF.

The chain carries TRBV5-6 and TRBJ2-3; 8 positions agree with TRBD2. V trimming: 3 bases; J trimming: 2 bases; junction bases outside the gene matches: 5. This CDR3 has 15 amino acids. Germline CDR1 and CDR2: SGHDT and YYEEEE. In DNA, the CDR3 is TGTGCCAGCAGCTACGGGGGGGCCTTCACAGATACGCAGTATTTT. It specifies CASSYGGAFTDTQYF.

CDR3 bases: TGTGCCAGCAGCCGAAGCGGTAATGAGCAGTTCTTC. This codes for CASSRSGNEQFF. The chain is built from TRBV11-2 and TRBJ2-1; D may be TRBD2 (5 bases). CDR1 is SGHAT and CDR2 is FQNNGV in the germline V gene. V was shortened by 5 bases and J by 7 bases, with 9 bases between the two germline ends. The CDR3 covers 12 residues.

The gene calls are TRBV19 and TRBJ1-5; weak D call: TRBD1 (5 bases). Germline lookup yields CDR1 LNHDA and CDR2 SQIVND (reference sequence). V dropped 7 bases and J dropped 1 base, with 11 bases sitting between them. CDR3 length equals 14 residues. The CDR3 bases are TGTGCCAGTAAGGGGATTGAGAGCAATCAGCCCCAGCATTTT. Protein sequence: CASKGIESNQPQHF.

This chain connects TRBV29-1 to TRBJ1-1; D uncertain. This CDR3 region has 14 residues. Looked up from germline, CDR1 is SQVTM and CDR2 is ANQGSEA. V was pared by 6 bases and J by 2 bases, with 16 bases between. The CDR3 loop is CSVTGARINTEAFF. CDR3 DNA sequence: TGCAGCGTGACGGGAGCACGAATAAACACTGAAGCTTTCTTT.

The J gene is TRBJ2-5, the V gene TRBV7-3, with 7 bases lining up with TRBD2. Germline assignment: CDR1 SGHTA and CDR2 FQGTGA. The CDR3 contains 13 residues. V lost 2 bases and J lost 5; bases outside the gene matches: 2. This chain's CDR3 is CASSLAGAETQYF. CDR3 nucleotide sequence: TGTGCCAGCAGCTTAGCGGGAGCGGAGACCCAGTACTTC.

Remarks on this clone: Sequence at one end of the junction differs from germline and may be a read error. CDR3 DNA: TGTGCCAGCACCCAACAGGGGAACCATGAGCAGTTCTTC. Protein: CASTQQGNHEQFF. The chain employs TRBV3-1 (or the pseudogene TRBV3-2) and TRBJ2-1; 7 bases are shared with TRBD1. The CDR3 runs 13 residues. Germline CDR1 LGHDT, CDR2 YNNKEL (reference sequence).

The count of this clone is one. This rearrangement joins TRBV5-1 to TRBJ1-1; a possible D gene is TRBD1 (5 bases). Trimming pared 0 bases from V and 2 bases from J, leaving 14 bases between. From germline, CDR1 is SGHRS and CDR2 YFSETQ. This CDR3 region has 16 residues. CDR3 DNA sequence: TGCGCCAGCAGCTTGGGACACGACAGACCAAACACTGAAGCTTTCTTT. Translation gives CASSLGHDRPNTEAFF.

The gene calls are TRBV29-1 and TRBJ2-3; D possibly corresponds to TRBD1 (6 bases). CDR3 length equals 13 residues. Germline values: CDR1 SQVTM, CDR2 ANQGSEA. V was shortened by 1 base and J by 4 bases, with 9 bases between the two germline ends. The CDR3 nucleotides read TGCAGCGTTGAAGTAAACAGGGCAGATACGCAGTATTTT. The encoded protein is CSVEVNRADTQYF.

This clone was counted only a few times. The chain joins TRBV10-3 to TRBJ1-1, with 12 bases that match TRBD1. Trimming removed 3 bases from V and 1 base from J; junction bases left unmatched: 6. Per the germline V gene, CDR1 is ENHRY and CDR2 is SYGVKD. The CDR3 spans 17 residues. CDR3 sequence reads: CAISDVGQGAGNTEAFF. The CDR3 DNA follows: TGTGCCATCAGTGACGTGGGACAGGGGGCAGGGAACACTGAAGCTTTCTTT.

This clone was seen more than once but under ten times. V usage is TRBV5-4 and J usage is TRBJ2-7, with TRBD1 identical over 11 bases. With V trimmed by 4 bases and J by 5 bases, 5 bases remained unmatched. Germline V CDR1 and CDR2: SGHNT, YYREEE (reference sequence). CDR3 length: 14 amino acids. This CDR3 reads CASSTDRGLNEQYF. The DNA of the CDR3 is TGTGCCAGCAGCACGGACAGGGGGCTAAACGAGCAGTACTTC.

J is TRBJ2-7 and V is TRBV7-2; D remains ambiguous. The CDR3 runs 13 residues. Deletions cut 3 bases from V and 2 bases from J, with 8 bases between. CDR1 and CDR2 from the germline V gene are SGHTA and FQGNSA. Written as DNA, the CDR3 is TGTGCCAGCAGCTTCGGTTTACCCTACGAGCAGTACTTC. As protein: CASSFGLPYEQYF.

The rearrangement joins TRBV27 to TRBJ2-7, with D possibly matching TRBD1 (5 bases). The CDR3 has 13 amino acids. V was cut by 0 bases and J by 2 bases, with 5 bases left in between. Germline V lookup: CDR1 MNHEY, CDR2 SMNVEV (reference sequence). This chain's CDR3 is CASSLSGPYEQYF. Here the CDR3 DNA reads TGTGCCAGCAGTTTATCGGGGCCCTACGAGCAGTACTTC.

This clone is a singleton in its sample. The chain joins TRBV7-2 to TRBJ1-2; 8 nucleotides match TRBD1. The CDR3 length is 15 residues. Germline V CDR1 and CDR2: SGHTA, FQGNSA. V shed 5 bases, J shed 2 bases, and the junction held 7 bases outside the gene matches. CDR3 DNA sequence: TGTGCCAGCAGCCCCGGACAGGGATTGAACTATGGCTACACCTTC. This sequence encodes CASSPGQGLNYGYTF. The full variable domain, rest sourced from reference TRBV7-2 and TRBJ1-2, is GAGVSQSPSNKVTEKGKDVELRCDPISGHTALYWYRQSLGQGLEFLIYFQGNSAPDKSGLPSDRFSAERTGGSVSTLTIQRTQQEDSAVYLCASSPGQGLNYGYTFGSGTRLTVV.

For the CDR3, the DNA is TGTGCCATCAGCGCCCAGGGGCGCGTGGCCACTGAAGCTTTCTTT. Residues: CAISAQGRVATEAFF. The rearrangement uses TRBV10-3 and TRBJ1-1, with TRBD1 as a possible D gene (6 bases). CDR1 ENHRY and CDR2 SYGVKD come from the germline V gene. With 6 bases removed from V and 4 bases from J, the gap between germline ends came to 18 bases. CDR3 length equals 15 residues.